This T cell receptor (beta chain) emerged from a study of Graves' ophthalmopathy and Graves' hyperthyroidism. Study overall: Before any treatment was given, at initial diagnosis, peripheral blood was collected.

This clonotype was counted only a few times. Its specificity is not known. Amplification of the TCR beta CDR3 regions used RNA transcripts (as template). A first-round RT-PCR used HTBI primers, followed by a second-round multiplex PCR. In TCRdb, the multiplex PCR reads were re-called with MiXCR into one record per CDR3 protein. The sample carries 200,000 to 300,000 distinct CDR3 sequences, approximately 42% recorded once. General study points: Progression of ophthalmopathy was predicted by the model with around 68% sensitivity and under 85% specificity.

Additional autoimmune diseases, uncontrolled infections, pregnancy or lactation disqualified patients. Fresh peripheral blood, approximately 10 ml, was the PBMC source. The material sequenced was peripheral blood. The sequence was obtained from an adult man with Graves' ophthalmopathy.

The CDR3 is CASSLRTSKGTQYF. The DNA for the CDR3 is TGTGCCAGCAGCCTTCGGACTAGCAAGGGGACCCAGTACTTC. This chain joins TRBV11-2 and TRBJ2-5; 8 bases map to TRBD2. In germline, CDR1 is SGHAT, CDR2 FQNNGV. CDR3 length equals 14 residues. The J segment lost 7 bases and the V segment lost 5 bases, leaving 9 bases of the junction unmatched.